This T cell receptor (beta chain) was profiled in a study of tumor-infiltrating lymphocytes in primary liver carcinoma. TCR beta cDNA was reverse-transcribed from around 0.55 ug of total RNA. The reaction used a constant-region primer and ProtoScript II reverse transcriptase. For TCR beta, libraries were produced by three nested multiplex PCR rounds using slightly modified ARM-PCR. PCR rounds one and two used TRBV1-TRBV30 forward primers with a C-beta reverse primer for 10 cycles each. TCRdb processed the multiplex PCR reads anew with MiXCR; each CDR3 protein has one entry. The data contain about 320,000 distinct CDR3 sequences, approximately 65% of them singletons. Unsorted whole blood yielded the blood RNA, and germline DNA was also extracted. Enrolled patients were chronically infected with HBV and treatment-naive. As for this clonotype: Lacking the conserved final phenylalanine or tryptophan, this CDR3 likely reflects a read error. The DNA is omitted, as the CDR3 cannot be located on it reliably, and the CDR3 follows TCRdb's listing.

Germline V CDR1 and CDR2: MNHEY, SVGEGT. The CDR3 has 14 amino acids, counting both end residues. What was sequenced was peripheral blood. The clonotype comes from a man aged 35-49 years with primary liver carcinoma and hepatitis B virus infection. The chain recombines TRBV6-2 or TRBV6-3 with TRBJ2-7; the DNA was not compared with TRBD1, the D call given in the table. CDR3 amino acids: CASSKTGGIYEKYL.